Sequencing of this T cell receptor (beta chain) was carried out in a study of blood T cell repertoires in COVID-19. The CDR3 runs 13 residues. The V and J ends lost 7 bases and 5 bases respectively, with 12 bases between them. CDR1 and CDR2 from the germline V gene are MNHEY and SVGAGI. Original data processing: From reference gene primer amplification, estimates of nucleated cell counts were derived. Only in-frame clones appear in the TCRdb table, and some are missing; sequencing was by immunoSEQ multiplex PCR. V and J calls and clone size are as listed in that table; D and trimming were resolved from the DNA. The sample carries 100,000 or so clones, around 80% recorded once.

The sequenced sample was peripheral blood. The rearrangement joins TRBV6-5 to TRBJ2-1; weak D call: TRBD2 (6 bases). The sequence was obtained from a man in his sixties or seventies with active or convalescent COVID-19. CDR3: CASTPGENNEQFF. The CDR3 DNA reads as TGTGCCAGCACCCCGGGGGAGAACAATGAGCAGTTCTTC.